This T cell receptor (beta chain) was captured by sequencing in a study of cytomegalovirus exposure and HLA in healthy donors. Findings and limits, study-wide: Investigators reported about 160 TCR beta chains as tied to cytomegalovirus.

Profiled with immunoSEQ multiplex PCR; TCRdb holds only in-frame clones, not every one. The sample yields 95,000 to 150,000 clones, more than 75% seen once. Comment on this clone: Its target is not known.

The sample taken for sequencing was PBMCs. The source is a woman aged 25 to 45 in good health and CMV-seronegative.

The CDR3 sequence is CASRYTGTMNTEAFF. The CDR3, as DNA: TGTGCCAGCAGATATACCGGGACAATGAACACTGAAGCTTTCTTT. The genes are TRBV5-8 and TRBJ1-1; D perhaps matches TRBD1 (6 bases). Looked up from germline, CDR1 is SGHTS and CDR2 is YDEGEE. This CDR3 is built from 15 residues. V shed 5 bases and J shed 0 bases, with 14 bases lying between them.